This T cell receptor beta chain was profiled in a study of monozygotic twins with inflammatory bowel disease. TCRdb reworked the 5' RACE reads into one entry per CDR3 protein, no DNA. Here the sample table reports 200,000 to 250,000 distinct CDR3 sequences. This CDR3 has 14 amino acids. Germline V CDR1 and CDR2: DFQATT, SNEGSKA (reference sequence). This sequence originates from a human donor with ulcerative colitis or Crohn's disease, or a healthy co-twin of an affected twin (not recorded which). The chain uses TRBV20-1 and TRBJ2-2. Sequenced: blood. The CDR3 sequence is CSAPLSTPAGELFF.